This TCR beta chain was observed in a study of T cell responses to AZD1222 COVID-19 vaccine. The assay was immunoSEQ multiplex PCR, and TCRdb's table has in-frame clones only and misses some. The repertoire consists of about 140,000 clones, with roughly 91% occurring once and the leading ten covering around 7.1%. The CDR3 covers 13 residues. V was clipped by 4 bases and J by 6 bases; unmatched bases: 5. This specimen consisted of peripheral blood, obtained 28 days after the second AZD1222 dose. The TCR sequence derives from an adult who received the AZD1222 COVID-19 vaccine. This chain joins TRBV12-3 or TRBV12-4 and TRBJ1-1; TRBD1 matches at 7 bases. CDR3: CASSSNRGAEAFF. Here the CDR3 DNA reads TGTGCCAGCAGTTCAAACAGGGGCGCTGAAGCTTTCTTT.